The 27 T cell receptor beta chains reported below all come from one sample, sequenced in a study of cytomegalovirus exposure and HLA in healthy donors. The PCR employed 60 Vbeta primers together with 13 Jbeta primers. Sequencing was performed with immunoSEQ multiplex PCR; in TCRdb, only in-frame clones are kept and a portion is missing. The data show 90,000 or so clones, roughly four fifths seen once. Sequencing input: PBMCs. These receptors all come from a man aged 25 to 45 in good health and CMV-seropositive.

The chain carries TRBV6-6 and TRBJ1-1; D unresolved. The CDR3 runs 15 residues. The germline CDR1 and CDR2 sequences are MNHNY and SVGAGI (reference sequence). Trimming stripped 3 bases from V and 4 bases from J, with 15 bases between. The CDR3 region has the DNA TGTGCCAGCAGTTATCTAGGGAGTGGGCGCACTGAAGCTTTCTTT. Residues: CASSYLGSGRTEAFF.

About this clone: The identical CDR3 is also encoded by other nucleotide sequences in the sample. J is TRBJ2-3 and V is TRBV18; 9 nucleotides match TRBD2. Germline V gene lookup returns CDR1 KGHSH and CDR2 LQKENI. The CDR3 is made up of 15 amino acids. With 1 base clipped from V and 3 bases from J, the junction kept 2 bases outside the gene matches. The CDR3 region is CASSPLAGETDTQYF. CDR3 in DNA: TGTGCCAGCTCACCACTAGCGGGAGAAACAGATACGCAGTATTTT.

The rearrangement uses TRBV14 and TRBJ2-5; 8 nucleotides align to TRBD2. Germline V gene data show CDR1 as SGHDN and CDR2 as FVKESK. The CDR3 spans 14 residues. V lost 6 bases and J lost 1; bases outside the gene matches: 4. The chain's CDR3 is CASRAAGGQETQYF. The CDR3 nucleotides are TGTGCCAGCAGGGCTGCGGGGGGCCAAGAGACCCAGTACTTC.

The J gene is TRBJ1-5, the V gene TRBV29-1; TRBD1 matches 8 bases. V shed 6 bases and J 4 bases; nucleotides not matched to a gene: 5. The CDR3 length is 13 residues. The germline CDR1 and CDR2 sequences are SQVTM and ANQGSEA. The CDR3 reads CSVRTGLNQPQHF. The DNA for the CDR3 is TGCAGCGTACGGACAGGGTTAAATCAGCCCCAGCATTTT.

This chain connects TRBV25-1 to TRBJ1-5; D is ambiguous. There are 14 residues in the CDR3. V gave up 4 bases and J gave up 3 bases, with 10 bases separating them. CDR1 MGHDK and CDR2 SYGVNS come from the germline V gene. In nucleotides, the CDR3 is TGTGCCAGCAGTGGCGGGCCTTACAATCAGCCCCAGCATTTT. It translates to CASSGGPYNQPQHF.

V gene TRBV7-7 combines with J gene TRBJ2-5; 8 bases are shared with TRBD1. The CDR3 loop spans 16 amino acids. The V gene end was trimmed by 5 bases and the J gene end by 2 bases; junction bases not matched to a gene: 10. Germline CDR1 SSHAT, CDR2 FNYEAQ (reference sequence). The CDR3 DNA reads TGTGCCAGCAGCCCTAGGACAGGGCGGATGCAAGAGACCCAGTACTTC. Translation: CASSPRTGRMQETQYF.

The sample holds a few counts of this clone. V is TRBV4-2 and J is TRBJ2-1; D uncertain. V dropped 1 base and J dropped 8 bases, with 3 bases sitting between them. Per the germline V gene, CDR1 is LGHNA and CDR2 is YNFKEQ. The CDR3 is 11 residues long. The CDR3 DNA is TGTGCCAGCAGCCAAGCCGATGAGCAGTTCTTC. This codes for CASSQADEQFF.

This chain uses TRBV5-1 with TRBJ2-2; D perhaps matches TRBD1 (6 bases). This CDR3 spans 15 amino acids. Trimming took 0 bases from V and 7 from J, leaving 13 bases between them. The V gene's germline CDR1 is SGHRS and CDR2 YFSETQ. The CDR3 loop reads CASSLDGQQIGELFF. The CDR3 bases are TGCGCCAGCAGCTTGGACGGACAGCAGATCGGGGAGCTGTTTTTT.

CDR3 in DNA: TGTGCCAGCAGCCCCAGACGGATTGAGGTCGGCTACACCTTC. This encodes CASSPRRIEVGYTF. The V call is TRBV14, the J call TRBJ1-2; D gene ambiguous. Germline CDR1 is SGHDN and CDR2 is FVKESK. V lost 4 bases and J lost 8, with 17 bases in between. The CDR3 sequence is 14 residues long.

In regard to this clone: One end of the junction fails to match germline, which may point to a read error. The chain combines TRBV28 with TRBJ2-7; possible D gene TRBD2, 7 bases. This CDR3 has 11 amino acids. Germline loops: CDR1 MDHEN, CDR2 SYDVKM. DNA of the CDR3: TGTGCCAGCTCCCCGGGGGGCCAGCAGCACTTC. It specifies CASSPGGQQHF. The full variable domain, in which reference TRBV28 and TRBJ2-7 provide the parts outside the CDR3, is DVKVTQSSRYLVKRTGEKVFLECVQDMDHENMFWYRQDPGLGLRLIYFSYDVKMKEKGDIPEGYSVSREKKERFSLILESASTNQTSMYLCASSPGGQQHFGPGTRLTVT.

V usage is TRBV10-3 and J usage is TRBJ2-3; 16 bases fit TRBD2. Trimming took 2 bases from V and 2 from J; bases not matched to a gene: 13. CDR3 length: 21 residues. The germline V gene has CDR1 ENHRY and CDR2 SYGVKD. CDR3 protein: CAISEPVGTSGRAELTDTQYF. As DNA, the CDR3 is TGTGCCATCAGTGAGCCAGTCGGGACTAGCGGGAGGGCCGAACTCACAGATACGCAGTATTTT.

This clone was detected a few times. V gene TRBV6-5 combines with J gene TRBJ1-1; possibly TRBD1 for D (6 bases). CDR1 and CDR2 from the germline V gene are MNHEY and SVGAGI. This CDR3 has 15 residues. The V and J ends lost 7 bases and 1 base respectively, with 16 bases between them. The DNA for the CDR3 is TGTGCCAGCACCCCCCCTGGGGGGGCGAACACTGAAGCTTTCTTT. It codes for CASTPPGGANTEAFF.

The chain has TRBV7-9 and TRBJ1-1, with 7 bases aligning to TRBD1. Looked up from germline, CDR1 is SEHNR and CDR2 is FQNEAQ (reference sequence). Losses at the gene ends were 6 bases for V and 0 bases for J; bases not matched to a gene: 13. The CDR3 runs 17 residues. This chain's CDR3 is CASSPSGGQSMNTEAFF. For the CDR3, the DNA is TGTGCCAGCAGTCCCTCAGGGGGACAGAGCATGAACACTGAAGCTTTCTTT.

The chain links TRBV7-9 to TRBJ2-1, with TRBD1 matching over 7 bases. The CDR3 extends over 15 amino acids. V shed 5 bases, J shed 7 bases, and the junction held 11 bases outside the gene matches. Germline V CDR1 and CDR2: SEHNR, FQNEAQ (reference sequence). The CDR3 DNA follows: TGTGCCAGCAGCCCCCCGGGACAGTTGGGTAATGAGCAGTTCTTC. Translation: CASSPPGQLGNEQFF.

CDR3 loop: CATSRTGTGRALNEKLFF. CDR3 in DNA: TGTGCCACCAGCAGAACCGGGACAGGGAGGGCACTAAATGAAAAACTGTTTTTT. The chain has TRBV15 and TRBJ1-4, with 9 bases aligning to TRBD1. This CDR3 is 18 amino acids long. CDR1 is LNHNV and CDR2 is YYDKDF in the germline V gene (reference sequence). V trimming: 2 bases; J trimming: 5 bases; junction bases outside the gene matches: 12. The entire variable domain, with the rest obtained from reference TRBV15 and TRBJ1-4, is as follows: DAMVIQNPRYQVTQFGKPVTLSCSQTLNHNVMYWYQQKSSQAPKLLFHYYDKDFNNEADTPDNFQSRRPNTSFCFLDIRSPGLGDTAMYLCATSRTGTGRALNEKLFFGSGTQLSVL.

The DNA for the CDR3 is TGTGCCAGCAGTTACTTTGGCGGAAACTATGGCTACACCTTC. It codes for CASSYFGGNYGYTF. The genes are TRBV6-5 and TRBJ1-2; unclear D gene. With 1 base removed from V and 2 bases from J, the gap between germline ends came to 8 bases. This CDR3 region has 14 residues. Germline V lookup: CDR1 MNHEY, CDR2 SVGAGI.

V usage is TRBV2 and J usage is TRBJ2-1, with a possible D match to TRBD2 (5 bases). Germline-derived CDR1 and CDR2 are SNHLY and FYNNEI. There are 14 residues in the CDR3. Trimming shortened V by 3 bases and J by 8 bases, and 14 bases separated the two germline ends. The CDR3 nucleotides are TGTGCCAGCAGTGAGGGCTTACTCGGGGATGAGCAGTTCTTC. This sequence encodes CASSEGLLGDEQFF.

The rearrangement joins TRBV14 to TRBJ2-7, with TRBD2 matching 8 bases. Germline CDR1 SGHDN, CDR2 FVKESK. This CDR3 has 15 amino acids. Trimming cost V 0 bases and J 6 bases; bases outside gene matches: 7. In DNA form, the CDR3 reads TGTGCCAGCAGCCAAGAAGAAATAGCGGGATCCGAGCAGTACTTC. Translating it yields CASSQEEIAGSEQYF. Together with reference TRBV14 and TRBJ2-7, the CDR3 gives the full variable domain: EAGVTQFPSHSVIEKGQTVTLRCDPISGHDNLYWYRRVMGKEIKFLLHFVKESKQDESGMPNNRFLAERTGGTYSTLKVQPAELEDSGVYFCASSQEEIAGSEQYFGPGTRLTVT.

The chain employs TRBV2 and TRBJ2-2; a weak D match, TRBD1 (7 bases). Germline V lookup: CDR1 SNHLY, CDR2 FYNNEI. CDR3 size: 15 residues. Trimming left V 4 bases short and J 6 bases short, with 15 bases between. The CDR3 DNA sequence: TGTGCCAGCAGTGGGGGAGGACAGGTGGCCGGGGAGCTGTTTTTT. It is translated as CASSGGGQVAGELFF. Variable domain in full (rest from reference TRBV2 and TRBJ2-2): EPEVTQTPSHQVTQMGQEVILRCVPISNHLYFYWYRQILGQKVEFLVSFYNNEISEKSEIFDDQFSVERPDGSNFTLKIRSTKLEDSAMYFCASSGGGQVAGELFFGEGSRLTVL.

For the CDR3, the DNA is TGTGCCAGCAGCATACGCTACACAGATACGCAGTATTTT. Encoded protein: CASSIRYTDTQYF. The J gene is TRBJ2-3, the V gene TRBV13; D call uncertain. The CDR3 length is 13 residues. Trimming took 5 bases from V and 2 from J, leaving 8 bases between them. The V gene's germline CDR1 is PRHDT and CDR2 FYEKMQ (reference sequence).

This clone showed up just once. The chain combines TRBV21-1 with TRBJ2-1; the table assigns TRBD2, which was not confirmed against the DNA. TRBV21-1 is a documented pseudogene. The CDR3 sequence is 16 residues long. CDR3 nucleotides: TGTGCCAGCTGCTTAGCGGGAGATTGCTCCTACAATGAGCAGTTCTTC. Its translation: CASCLAGDCSYNEQFF.

This chain links TRBV5-1 with TRBJ2-3; 15 bases agree with TRBD2. This CDR3 is built from 18 residues. Germline assignment: CDR1 SGHRS and CDR2 YFSETQ. Trimming removed 0 bases from V and 0 bases from J; junction bases left unmatched: 2. This CDR3 is CASSLAGLAGGSTDTQYF. DNA of the CDR3: TGCGCCAGCAGCTTGGCTGGACTAGCGGGGGGGAGCACAGATACGCAGTATTTT.

V usage is TRBV6-1 and J usage is TRBJ2-3; D remains ambiguous. The CDR3 has 11 amino acids. The V and J ends lost 8 bases and 7 bases respectively, with 10 bases between them. Germline V CDR1 and CDR2: MNHNS, SASEGT. The CDR3 DNA sequence: TGTGCCAGCGCGACTTGGAATACGCAGTATTTT. Translation gives CASATWNTQYF.

The chain links TRBV4-1 to TRBJ2-5; TRBD2 agrees at 8 bases. The CDR3 runs to 15 residues. V trimming: 8 bases; J trimming: 2 bases; junction bases outside the gene matches: 10. Germline V CDR1 and CDR2: MGHRA, YSYEKL. The CDR3 DNA reads TGCGCCAGCTCCCCCGGCGGGGGGCAACAAGAGACCCAGTACTTC. Translating it yields CASSPGGGQQETQYF.

V is TRBV19 and J is TRBJ2-7, with a weak D call TRBD2 (6 bases). Germline CDR1 and CDR2: LNHDA and SQIVND (reference sequence). The CDR3 loop spans 16 amino acids. V lost 4 bases and J lost 0, with 16 bases in between. In DNA form, the CDR3 reads TGTGCCAGTAGTAAACAATTAAGCGGGCCCTCCTACGAGCAGTACTTC. Translated, it gives CASSKQLSGPSYEQYF. Supplemented by reference TRBV19 and TRBJ2-7, the full variable domain reads DGGITQSPKYLFRKEGQNVTLSCEQNLNHDAMYWYRQDPGQGLRLIYYSQIVNDFQKGDIAEGYSVSREKKESFPLTVTSAQKNPTAFYLCASSKQLSGPSYEQYFGPGTRLTVT.

The chain is built from TRBV9 and TRBJ2-7, with D perhaps TRBD1 (6 bases). Trimming removed 0 bases at V and 7 bases at J, with 14 bases between. The CDR3 has 14 amino acids. The germline V gene has CDR1 SGDLS and CDR2 YYNGEE. CDR3 sequence reads: CASSVGGQKREQYF. The DNA of the CDR3 is TGTGCCAGCAGCGTAGGTGGACAGAAGAGGGAGCAGTACTTC.

J is TRBJ2-1 and V is TRBV4-2; 12 positions agree with TRBD2. V was pared by 3 bases and J by 7 bases, with 4 bases of the junction left unmatched. Germline CDR1 and CDR2: LGHNA and YNFKEQ. The CDR3 extends over 15 amino acids. The CDR3 coding sequence is TGTGCCAGCAGCCAGACTAGCGGGAGTTTTAATGAGCAGTTCTTC. Its translation is CASSQTSGSFNEQFF.